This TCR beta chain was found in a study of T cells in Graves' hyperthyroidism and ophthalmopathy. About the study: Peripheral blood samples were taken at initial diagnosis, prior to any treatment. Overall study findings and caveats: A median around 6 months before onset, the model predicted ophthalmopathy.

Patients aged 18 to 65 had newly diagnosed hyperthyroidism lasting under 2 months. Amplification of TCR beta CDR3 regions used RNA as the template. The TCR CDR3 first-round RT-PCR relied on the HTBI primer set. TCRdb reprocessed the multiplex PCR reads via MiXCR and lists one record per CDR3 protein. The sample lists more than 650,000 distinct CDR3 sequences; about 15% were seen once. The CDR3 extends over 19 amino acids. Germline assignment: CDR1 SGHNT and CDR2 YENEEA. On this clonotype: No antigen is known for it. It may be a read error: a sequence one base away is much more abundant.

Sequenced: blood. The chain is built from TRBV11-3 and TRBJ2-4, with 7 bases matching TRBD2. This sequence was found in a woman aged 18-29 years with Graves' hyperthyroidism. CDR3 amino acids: CASSLPTSISGLAKNVQYF. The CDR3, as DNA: TGTGCCAGCAGCTTACCTACTTCCATTAGCGGGCTAGCCAAAAACGTTCAGTACTTC.